What follows are 5 T cell receptor beta chains derived from one specimen sequenced in a study of CD8 T cells in Susac syndrome. Random hexamers were used to reverse transcribe 0.5 to 1 ug of RNA. TCRdb reprocessed the immunoSEQ multiplex PCR reads with MiXCR, giving one entry per CDR3 protein. The table has around 80,000 distinct CDR3 sequences, approximately 94% seen once; the top ten hold 0.26%. Specimen: CD8+ T cells from PBMCs. The receptors derive from a human donor in good health.

The rearrangement links TRBV20-1 to TRBJ2-7, with D perhaps being TRBD1 or TRBD2 (5 bases each). V gave up 4 bases and J gave up 3 bases, with 16 bases separating them. The germline V gene encodes CDR1 DFQATT and CDR2 SNEGSKA (reference sequence). This CDR3 has 14 amino acids. The DNA for the CDR3 is TGCAGTGCTACAGAAGAGGGGCCATACTACGAGCAGTACTTC. It encodes CSATEEGPYYEQYF.

The rearrangement joins TRBV4-1 to TRBJ2-1; possibly TRBD1 or TRBD2 for D (5 bases each). The CDR3 is made up of 15 amino acids. CDR1 is MGHRA and CDR2 is YSYEKL in the germline V gene. V lost 0 bases to trimming and J lost 2 bases, with 8 bases between them. The CDR3 protein is CASSQDEGPYNEQFF. The CDR3, as DNA: TGCGCCAGCAGCCAAGACGAGGGACCCTACAATGAGCAGTTCTTC.

The chain employs TRBV27 and TRBJ1-2; D is uncertain. This CDR3 has 12 residues. CDR1 is MNHEY, CDR2 SMNVEV, per germline (reference sequence). The V end lost 3 bases, the J end lost 8 bases, and 10 bases lay between the germline ends. The CDR3 spells CASSLAGSGYTF. Here the CDR3 DNA reads TGTGCCAGCAGTTTGGCCGGGAGCGGCTACACCTTC.

The chain carries TRBV28 and TRBJ2-6; 8 bases fit TRBD2. V lost 6 bases, J lost 2 bases, and 9 bases stayed unmatched. This CDR3 is 17 amino acids long. Germline loops: CDR1 MDHEN, CDR2 SYDVKM. The CDR3 region is CASRADGGGPGANVLTF. The CDR3 DNA follows: TGTGCCAGCAGGGCCGACGGGGGGGGCCCTGGGGCCAACGTCCTGACTTTC.

The genes are TRBV7-9 and TRBJ2-2; 7 positions agree with TRBD2. Germline loops: CDR1 SEHNR, CDR2 FQNEAQ (reference sequence). The CDR3 spans 16 residues. Trimming took 7 bases from V and 3 from J; bases not matched to a gene: 11. The CDR3 DNA reads as TGTGCCAGCATGGCCCCCGGGACTACCCACACCGGGGAGCTGTTTTTT. It yields the protein CASMAPGTTHTGELFF.